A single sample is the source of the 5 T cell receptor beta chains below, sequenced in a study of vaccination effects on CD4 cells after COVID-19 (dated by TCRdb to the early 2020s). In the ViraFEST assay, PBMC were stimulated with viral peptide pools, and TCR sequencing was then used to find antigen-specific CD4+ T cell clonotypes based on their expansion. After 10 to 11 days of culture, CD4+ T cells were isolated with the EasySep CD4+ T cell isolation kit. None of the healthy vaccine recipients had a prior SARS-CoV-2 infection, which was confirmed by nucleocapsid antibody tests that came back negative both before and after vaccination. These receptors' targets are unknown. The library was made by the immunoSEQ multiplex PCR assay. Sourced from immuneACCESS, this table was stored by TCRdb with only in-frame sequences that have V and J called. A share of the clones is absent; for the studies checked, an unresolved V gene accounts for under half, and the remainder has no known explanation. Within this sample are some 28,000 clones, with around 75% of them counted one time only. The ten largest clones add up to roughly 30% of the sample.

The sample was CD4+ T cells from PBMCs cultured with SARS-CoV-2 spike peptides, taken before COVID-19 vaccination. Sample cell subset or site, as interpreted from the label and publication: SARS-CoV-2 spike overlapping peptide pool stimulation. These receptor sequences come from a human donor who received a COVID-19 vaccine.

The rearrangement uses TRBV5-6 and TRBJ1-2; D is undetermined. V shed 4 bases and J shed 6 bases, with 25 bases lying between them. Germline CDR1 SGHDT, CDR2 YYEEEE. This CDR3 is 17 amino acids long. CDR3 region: CASSPPRFGGVWDGYTF. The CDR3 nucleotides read TGTGCCAGCAGCCCACCGCGTTTCGGCGGAGTCTGGGATGGCTACACCTTC.

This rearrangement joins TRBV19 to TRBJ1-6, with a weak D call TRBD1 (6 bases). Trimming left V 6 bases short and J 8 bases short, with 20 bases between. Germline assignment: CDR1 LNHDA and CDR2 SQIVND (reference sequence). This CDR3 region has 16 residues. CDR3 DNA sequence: TGTGCCAGTAGCACTGACAGGCCGTCGACCTATTCACCCCTCCACTTT. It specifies CASSTDRPSTYSPLHF.

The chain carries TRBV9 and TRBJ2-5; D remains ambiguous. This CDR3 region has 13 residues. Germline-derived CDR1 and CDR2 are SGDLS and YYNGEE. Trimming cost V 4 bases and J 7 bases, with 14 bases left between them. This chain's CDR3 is CASSTPPARTQYF. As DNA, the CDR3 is TGTGCCAGCAGCACTCCCCCCGCGCGGACCCAGTACTTC. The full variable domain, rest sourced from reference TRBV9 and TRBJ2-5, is DSGVTQTPKHLITATGQRVTLRCSPRSGDLSVYWYQQSLDQGLQFLIQYYNGEERAKGNILERFSAQQFPDLHSELNLSSLELGDSALYFCASSTPPARTQYFGPGTRLLVL.

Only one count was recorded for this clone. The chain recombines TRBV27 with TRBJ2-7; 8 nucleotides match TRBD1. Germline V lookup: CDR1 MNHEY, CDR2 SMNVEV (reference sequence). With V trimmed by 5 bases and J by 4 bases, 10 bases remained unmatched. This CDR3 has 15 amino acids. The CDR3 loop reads CASSGVSGQVYEQYF. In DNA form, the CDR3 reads TGTGCCAGCAGTGGCGTTTCGGGACAGGTGTACGAGCAGTACTTC.

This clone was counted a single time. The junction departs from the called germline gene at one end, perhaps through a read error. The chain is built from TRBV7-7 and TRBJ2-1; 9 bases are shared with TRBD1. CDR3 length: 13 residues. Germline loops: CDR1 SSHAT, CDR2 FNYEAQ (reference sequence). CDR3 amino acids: CASSLDRGNEQFF. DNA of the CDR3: TGTGCTAGCAGTCTCGACAGGGGGAATGAGCAGTTCTTC. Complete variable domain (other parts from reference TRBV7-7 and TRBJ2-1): GAGVSQSPRYKVTKRGQDVTLRCDPISSHATLYWYQQALGQGPEFLTYFNYEAQPDKSGLPSDRFSAERPEGSISTLTIQRTEQRDSAMYRCASSLDRGNEQFFGPGTRLTVL.